This TCR beta chain came from a study of T cell responses to AZD1222 COVID-19 vaccine. About this clone: Antigen: not known.

Findings of the study overall: Repertoire sampling was restricted to post-peak T cell response timepoints.

Libraries were prepared by immunoSEQ multiplex PCR; TCRdb keeps only in-frame clonotypes and omits some of them. The sample carries about 84,000 clones, approximately 90% recorded once. The sequenced sample was peripheral blood, obtained on day 0 of AZD1222 vaccination. The sequence derives from an adult in good health.

The CDR3 nucleotides are TGTGCCAGCAGACCGAGTGCGACAGATACGCAGTATTTT. It yields the protein CASRPSATDTQYF. The J gene is TRBJ2-3, the V gene TRBV7-9, with D uncertain. V was cut by 6 bases and J by 3 bases, with 10 bases left in between. The CDR3 runs 13 residues. Germline CDR1 reads SEHNR; CDR2 reads FQNEAQ (reference sequence).